The present T cell receptor beta chain was sequenced within a study of graft-versus-host responses after intestinal transplantation. Across the study: Recipients received multivisceral, liver-intestinal, or isolated intestinal transplants. All recipients were given anti-thymocyte globulin induction, and tacrolimus and steroids were then administered for around three years.

Germline values: CDR1 SGHAT, CDR2 FQDESV (reference sequence). The CDR3 runs 18 residues. V shed 4 bases and J 0 bases; nucleotides not matched to a gene: 4. Repertoires were generated with immunoSEQ multiplex PCR, while TCRdb's copy carries only in-frame clones and drops some. The sample consists of about 85,000 clones, 80% to 95% of them appearing once. A note on this clone: Antigen unknown.

Overall study findings and caveats: Detection of GvH clones occurred in recipient marrow, and some had their first appearance in ileum or blood. Among circulating GvH clones, peak levels were associated with early post-transplant declines in HvG clones.

The chain combines TRBV11-1 with TRBJ2-6; 12 bases align to TRBD2. The material sequenced was unstimulated CD8+ T cells sorted from spleen or lymph node cells, taken before transplant. This TCR came from a human donor who was the organ donor for an intestinal transplant. DNA for the CDR3: TGTGCCAGCAGCTCAGGACTAGCGGGGTCCTCTGGGGCCAACGTCCTGACTTTC. It codes for CASSSGLAGSSGANVLTF.